These T cell receptor beta chains were read from a single sample in a study of CD8+ T cells in alopecia areata. Libraries were prepared by immunoSEQ multiplex PCR; TCRdb keeps only in-frame clonotypes and omits some of them. The sample records about 190,000 clones, about 60% being singletons. The sequencing here drew on CD4+ T cells sorted from blood, taken at week 4, from a patient treated with tofacitinib. Source of these receptors: a human donor with alopecia areata. CDR3s include the opening cysteine and the closing phenylalanine or tryptophan. D genes are given only for firm matches. Some rows have no size entry. The others give once, few or many, or a class for an expanded clone.

TRBJ1-5	NA	TRBV4-1	few	TGCGCCAGCAGCCAAGACGACAGATACAATCAGCCCCAGCATTTT	CASSQDDRYNQPQHF
TRBJ2-1	NA	TRBV29-1	NA	TGCAGCGTTGACGACAGATACAATGAGCAGTTCTTC	CSVDDRYNEQFF
TRBJ2-1	TRBD1	TRBV29-1	NA	TGCAGCGCCGGGGACAGGGGGCGAGGTGAGCAGTTCTTC	CSAGDRGRGEQFF
TRBJ2-7	TRBD1	TRBV18	NA	TGTGCCAGCTCACCCGGGACAGGATATCGGGAGCAGTACTTC	CASSPGTGYREQYF
TRBJ2-7	TRBD1	TRBV30	NA	TGTGCCTGGAGTGTTGGTGGGACAGGTTATTTTTTAGCTACGACGGGGCAGTACTTC	CAWSVGGTGYFLATTGQYF
TRBJ2-3	TRBD2	TRBV30	NA	TGTGCCTGGAGTCGGACTAGCGGGAGTGCAGATACGCAGTATTTT	CAWSRTSGSADTQYF
TRBJ2-5	TRBD2	TRBV11-1	NA	TGTGCCAGCAGACGGGCGGGAGCCGCCCAAGAGACCCAGTACTTC	CASRRAGAAQETQYF
TRBJ2-3	TRBD2	TRBV19	NA	TGTGCCAGTAAGCGTCGGCAGGGAGGGGATACGCAGTATTTT	CASKRRQGGDTQYF
TRBJ1-5	NA	TRBV30	few	TGTGCCTGGAGTGTAAGGGGAGGAACAGGGCGTCAGAGGCAGCCCCAGCATTTT	CAWSVRGGTGRQRQPQHF
TRBJ2-1	TRBD2	TRBV23-1	NA	TGCGCCAGCAGTCAATTACAAGCGGGAGGGCCTTACAATGAGCAGTTCTTC	CASSQLQAGGPYNEQFF
TRBJ2-2	NA	TRBV4-2	many	TGTGCCAGCAGCCAAGGAGAAGGCGGGGAGCTGTTTTTT	CASSQGEGGELFF
TRBJ2-7	NA	TRBV29-1	NA	TGCAGCGTTGGTGTCACTCCCTACGAGCAGTACTTC	CSVGVTPYEQYF
TRBJ2-7	TRBD2	TRBV29-1	NA	TGCAGCGTTGAAGATTCAGCTAGCGGGAAATACGAGCAGTACTTC	CSVEDSASGKYEQYF
TRBJ2-5	NA	TRBV7-2	NA	TGTGCCAGCAGCCGGGAACCCCAAGAGACCCAGTACTTC	CASSREPQETQYF
TRBJ2-5	NA	TRBV2	few	TGTGCCAGCAGTGGAGCAGTCGGGGTGAGAGAGACCCAGTACTTC	CASSGAVGVRETQYF
TRBJ2-2	NA	TRBV6-1	NA	TGTGCCAGCAGTGTATCCAGGACAGAAAACACCGGGGAGCTGTTTTTT	CASSVSRTENTGELFF
TRBJ2-5	NA	TRBV4-1	NA	TGCGCCAGCAGCCAAAAAAAAGGGTGGGGGTTAGAGACCCAGTACTTC	CASSQKKGWGLETQYF
TRBJ2-3	TRBD1	TRBV29-1	NA	TGCAGCGCGGGACAGGGGTGGAATACGCAGTATTTT	CSAGQGWNTQYF
TRBJ2-3	NA	TRBV2	NA	TGTGCCAGCAGTGAAGGGTCGGGAGATACGCAGTATTTT	CASSEGSGDTQYF
TRBJ2-3	TRBD1	TRBV5-1	few	TGCGCCAGCAGCTCCAATGGACAGGGGGCTGATACGCAGTATTTT	CASSSNGQGADTQYF
TRBJ2-2	TRBD1	TRBV29-1	NA	TGCAGCGCCGGTCGGGACAGGGTGACCGGGGAGCTGTTTTTT	CSAGRDRVTGELFF
TRBJ1-1	NA	TRBV19	few	TGTGCCAGTAGAAGGGTCATCGGGGGCGAAGCTTTCTTT	CASRRVIGGEAFF
TRBJ2-1	TRBD2	TRBV30	NA	TGTGCCTGGAGTGACGGACTAGCGGTGTTGGATGAGCAGTTCTTC	CAWSDGLAVLDEQFF
TRBJ2-5	TRBD1	TRBV7-9	few	TGTGCCAGCAGCCGGGGACAGCAAGAGACCCAGTACTTC	CASSRGQQETQYF
TRBJ1-5	TRBD1	TRBV19	NA	TGTGCCAGTAGTATCCGAGGGGACAGGGGGAGCAATCAGCCCCAGCATTTT	CASSIRGDRGSNQPQHF
TRBJ1-1	NA	TRBV29-1	NA	TGCAGCGCTTCGACAGTGCTGAACACTGAAGCTTTCTTT	CSASTVLNTEAFF
TRBJ1-1	NA	TRBV29-1	few	TGCAGCGTAGGCAGGGGCAACACTGAAGCTTTCTTT	CSVGRGNTEAFF
TRBJ1-1	TRBD1	TRBV29-1	NA	TGCAGCGTTTCAACAGGGGGCGGGCACCTGGCTGAAGCTTTCTTT	CSVSTGGGHLAEAFF
TRBJ2-5	NA	TRBV29-1	few	TGCAGCGCCCAAAAGGGGGCGGGGGAGACCCAGTACTTC	CSAQKGAGETQYF
TRBJ1-2	NA	TRBV15	NA	TGTGCCACCAGCAGAGATCCACGCAACTATGGCTACACCTTC	CATSRDPRNYGYTF
TRBJ2-5	TRBD1	TRBV7-8	few	TGTGCCAGCAGCTTTTCGGCAGGGGGAGAGACCCAGTACTTC	CASSFSAGGETQYF
TRBJ2-1	TRBD1	TRBV19	few	TGTGCCAGCGCCCGGGACAGGGTATCGGAGCAGTTCTTC	CASARDRVSEQFF
TRBJ1-1	NA	TRBV30	NA	TGTGCCTGGACAAAAGGTTGGGACACTGAAGCTTTCTTT	CAWTKGWDTEAFF
TRBJ2-7	NA	TRBV29-1	few	TGCAGCGTTGAAACGGGGGCTCCAGGTTACGAGCAGTACTTC	CSVETGAPGYEQYF
TRBJ2-1	NA	TRBV4-3	few	TGCGCCAGCAGCCAAGATAACAATGAGCAGTTCTTC	CASSQDNNEQFF
TRBJ2-1	TRBD1	TRBV6-1	few	TGTGCCAGCACGGGGACAGGGACCTACAATGAGCAGTTCTTC	CASTGTGTYNEQFF
TRBJ2-7	TRBD2	TRBV5-1	NA	TGCGCCAGCAGCTCACTAGCGGGAGTGTCTTACGAGCAGTACTTC	CASSSLAGVSYEQYF
TRBJ2-2	TRBD2	TRBV28	few	TGTGCCAGCAGAGGGGCGGGGGGCCGGCGGACCGGGGAGCTGTTTTTT	CASRGAGGRRTGELFF
TRBJ2-5	NA	TRBV18	few	TGTGCCAGCTCACCAACGGGAGCGAGGGAGACCCAGTACTTC	CASSPTGARETQYF
TRBJ1-3	NA	TRBV7-2	few	TGTGCCAGCAGCTTAGTCGGACGGACCTCTGGAAACACCATATATTTT	CASSLVGRTSGNTIYF
TRBJ2-2	TRBD1	TRBV7-3	many	TGTGCCAGCAGCCCAGGACAGGCCAGGGAGCTGTTTTTT	CASSPGQARELFF
TRBJ2-5	TRBD2	TRBV7-2	NA	TGTGCCAGCAGCTTAGCTAGCGGGTGGCAAGAGACCCAGTACTTC	CASSLASGWQETQYF
TRBJ1-2	NA	TRBV28	NA	TGTGCCAGCAGTTTGCTTTTTTATGAGTATTCTAACTATGGCTACACCTTC	CASSLLFYEYSNYGYTF
TRBJ1-1	NA	TRBV4-1	NA	TGCGCCAGCAGCCCCCAGGCAGGGGAGACTGAAGCTTTCTTT	CASSPQAGETEAFF
TRBJ1-2	TRBD1	TRBV29-1	NA	TGCAGCGTTGAAATGGACAGGGGGAGCTACACCTTC	CSVEMDRGSYTF
TRBJ2-2	NA	TRBV4-1	NA	TGCGCCAGCAGCCAAGGCCAGGGGAGGATCACCGGGGAGCTGTTTTTT	CASSQGQGRITGELFF
TRBJ1-4	TRBD1	TRBV5-1	NA	TGCGCCAGCAGCAATCGGACAGGGACGAGTGAAAAACTGTTTTTT	CASSNRTGTSEKLFF
TRBJ1-1	TRBD1	TRBV25-1	NA	TGTGCCACCAAGGGACAGATGAACACTGAAGCTTTCTTC	CATKGQMNTEAFF
TRBJ1-2	TRBD1	TRBV10-3	once	TGTGCCATCAGGGAGGGACAGCGATCTGGCTACACCTTC	CAIREGQRSGYTF
TRBJ2-2	TRBD2	TRBV15	NA	TGTGCCACTATCGAGCGGGATGGGAGGGACGGGGAGCTGTTTTTT	CATIERDGRDGELFF
TRBJ1-3	TRBD1	TRBV2	once	TGTGCCAGCAGAGAGACAGGGATAAAGAACACCATATATTTT	CASRETGIKNTIYF
TRBJ2-2	NA	TRBV30	NA	TGTGCCTGGAGTGGGACATCAATGGGCACCGGGGAGCTGTTTTTT	CAWSGTSMGTGELFF
TRBJ1-5	NA	TRBV30	NA	TGTGCCTGGAGTTCCAGGGGCAATCAGCCCCAGCATTTT	CAWSSRGNQPQHF